Listed below are T cell receptor beta chains from one sample, sequenced in a study of blood T cells in healthy people across ages. TCRdb ran MiXCR on the 5' RACE reads and lists one entry per CDR3 protein. The sample has hundreds of thousands of distinct CDR3 sequences, less than 25% seen once. The same sample was also studied in work on T cells of mothers and their children.

The specimen was blood. The receptor set was obtained from a boy younger than 18 in good health. Both conserved end residues are part of each CDR3. The D gene is left open where the match is weak. Clone size, where shown, is once, few, many, or a class for clones that have expanded.

few	TRBJ1-2	15	TRBV4-3	TRBD1	TGCGCCAGCAGCCAAGTTCGGACAGGGAACTATGGCTACACCTTC	CASSQVRTGNYGYTF
-	TRBJ1-4	16	TRBV6-5	TRBD1	TGTGCCAGCAGTTACCGATCAGGGGGCGGAGGTGAAAAACTGTTTTTT	CASSYRSGGGGEKLFF
few	TRBJ2-3	15	TRBV20-1	TRBD1	TGCAGTGCTAGAGGCGGGACAGGAAGTCTAGATACGCAGTATTTT	CSARGGTGSLDTQYF
few	TRBJ1-5	14	TRBV6-2/TRBV6-3	-	TGTGCCAGCAGTTACGGCAGACTCAATCAGCCCCAGCATTTT	CASSYGRLNQPQHF
-	TRBJ2-3	18	TRBV6-5	TRBD2	TGTGCCAGCAGTTCTCGTTCTAGCGGGGTCCGTAGCACAGATACGCAGTATTTT	CASSSRSSGVRSTDTQYF
few	TRBJ2-7	14	TRBV7-9	-	TGTGCCAGCAGGCCCCAAAGTGCTGACTACGAGCAGTACTTC	CASRPQSADYEQYF
few	TRBJ2-1	15	TRBV5-1	TRBD1	TGCGCCAGCAGGCTGTATGGGGGACAGGACAATGAGCAGTTCTTC	CASRLYGGQDNEQFF
-	TRBJ2-1	14	TRBV5-1	-	TGCGCCAGCAGCGAGGGAAGGGATCACAATGAGCAGTTCTTC	CASSEGRDHNEQFF
many	TRBJ1-4	15	TRBV4-1	-	TGCGCCAGCAGCCAATGGAAACGGGCTAATGAAAAACTGTTTTTT	CASSQWKRANEKLFF
few	TRBJ2-7	14	TRBV20-1	-	TGCAGTGCTAGATCCCTGTCTCTCACGGGCGAGCAGTACTTC	CSARSLSLTGEQYF
-	TRBJ2-1	16	TRBV4-2	TRBD2	TGTGCCAGCAGCCAAGGAAAACTAGCGGTGGGGAATGAGCAGTTCTTC	CASSQGKLAVGNEQFF
few	TRBJ2-3	13	TRBV4-1	-	TGCGCCAGCAGCCATCAGGACACAGATACGCAGTATTTT	CASSHQDTDTQYF
many	TRBJ2-1	11	TRBV6-2/TRBV6-3	TRBD2	TGTGCCAGCAGTTACTCAGGACTAGCCTTCTTC	CASSYSGLAFF
-	TRBJ1-4	16	TRBV20-1	-	TGCAGTGCTCACGAAAAAACAGGGATTGCGAATGAAAAACTGTTTTTT	CSAHEKTGIANEKLFF
-	TRBJ2-1	14	TRBV27	-	TGTGCCAGCACTCCCCGGGGCGAATACAATGAGCAGTTCTTC	CASTPRGEYNEQFF
few	TRBJ2-7	16	TRBV7-2	TRBD2	TGTGCCAGCAGCATGCGACTAGCGGGATTCTCCTACGAGCAGTACTTC	CASSMRLAGFSYEQYF
-	TRBJ2-5	11	TRBV29-1	TRBD1	TGCAGCGCACGACAGGGAAGAGAGCAGTACTTC	CSARQGREQYF